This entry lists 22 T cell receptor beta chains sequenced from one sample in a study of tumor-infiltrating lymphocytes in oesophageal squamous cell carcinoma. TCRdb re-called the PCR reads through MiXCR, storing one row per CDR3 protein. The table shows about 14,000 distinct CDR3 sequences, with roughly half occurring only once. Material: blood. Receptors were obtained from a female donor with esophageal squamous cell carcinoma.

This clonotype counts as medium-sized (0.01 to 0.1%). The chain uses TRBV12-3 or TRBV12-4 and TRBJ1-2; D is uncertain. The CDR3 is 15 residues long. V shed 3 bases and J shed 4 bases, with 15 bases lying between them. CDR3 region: CASSLRSIRGYGYTF. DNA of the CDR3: TGTGCCAGCAGTTTGAGAAGCATTCGCGGCTATGGCTACACCTTC.

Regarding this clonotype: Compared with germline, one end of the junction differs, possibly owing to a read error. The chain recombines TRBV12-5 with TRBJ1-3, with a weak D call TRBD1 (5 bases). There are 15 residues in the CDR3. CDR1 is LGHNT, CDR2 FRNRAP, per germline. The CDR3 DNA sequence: TGTGCTAGTTCAAAAGGAGAGGGGTCTGGAACCACCATATATTTT. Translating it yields CASSKGEGSGTTIYF.

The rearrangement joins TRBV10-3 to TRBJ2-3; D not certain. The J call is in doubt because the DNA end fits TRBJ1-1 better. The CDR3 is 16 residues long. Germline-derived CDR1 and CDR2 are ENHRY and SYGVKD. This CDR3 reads CAISEVIRAVPTEAFF. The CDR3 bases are TGTGCCATCAGTGAGGTTATAAGGGCCGTCCCCACCGAAGCTTTCTTT.

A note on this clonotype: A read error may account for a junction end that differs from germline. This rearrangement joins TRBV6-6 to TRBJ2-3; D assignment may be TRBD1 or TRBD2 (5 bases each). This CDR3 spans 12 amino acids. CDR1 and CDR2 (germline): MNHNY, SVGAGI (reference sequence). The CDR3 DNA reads TGTGCCAGCAGAAAAGGTACCGGGACCTACGGATTC. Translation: CASRKGTGTYGF.

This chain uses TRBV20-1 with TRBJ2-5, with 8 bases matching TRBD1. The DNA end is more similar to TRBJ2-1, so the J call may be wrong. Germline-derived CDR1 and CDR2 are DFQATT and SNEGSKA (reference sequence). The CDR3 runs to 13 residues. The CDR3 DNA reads TGCAGTGCTAGGTCGGACAGGGACAATGAGCAGTTCTTC. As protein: CSARSDRDNEQFF.

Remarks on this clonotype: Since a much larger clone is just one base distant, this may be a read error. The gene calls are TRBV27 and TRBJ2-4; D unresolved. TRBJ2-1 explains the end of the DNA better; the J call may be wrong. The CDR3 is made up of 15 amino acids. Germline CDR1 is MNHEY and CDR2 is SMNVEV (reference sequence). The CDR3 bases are TGTGCCAGCAGTCCAGCCCGAGTAAACTCCTACGAGCAGTTCTTC. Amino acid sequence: CASSPARVNSYEQFF.

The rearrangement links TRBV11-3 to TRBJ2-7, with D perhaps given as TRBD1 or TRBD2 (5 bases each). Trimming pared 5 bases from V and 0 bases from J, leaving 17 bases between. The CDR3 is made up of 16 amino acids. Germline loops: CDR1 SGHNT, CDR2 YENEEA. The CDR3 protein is CASSPGRKSSSYEQYF. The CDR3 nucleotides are TGTGCCAGCAGCCCGGGGCGCAAATCTTCCTCCTACGAGCAGTACTTC.

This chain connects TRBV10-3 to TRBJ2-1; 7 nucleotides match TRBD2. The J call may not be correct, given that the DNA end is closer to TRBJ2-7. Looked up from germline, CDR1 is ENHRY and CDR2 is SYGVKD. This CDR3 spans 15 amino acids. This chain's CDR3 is CATSGPAGPSYEQYF. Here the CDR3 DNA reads TGTGCCACCAGCGGGCCAGCGGGGCCCTCCTACGAGCAGTACTTC.

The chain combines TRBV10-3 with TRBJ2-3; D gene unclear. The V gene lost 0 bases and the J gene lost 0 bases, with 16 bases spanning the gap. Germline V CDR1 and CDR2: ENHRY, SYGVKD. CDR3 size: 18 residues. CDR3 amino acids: CAISESSRVLTSTDTQYF. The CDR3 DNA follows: TGTGCCATCAGTGAGTCTTCTAGGGTCCTCACTAGCACAGATACGCAGTATTTT.

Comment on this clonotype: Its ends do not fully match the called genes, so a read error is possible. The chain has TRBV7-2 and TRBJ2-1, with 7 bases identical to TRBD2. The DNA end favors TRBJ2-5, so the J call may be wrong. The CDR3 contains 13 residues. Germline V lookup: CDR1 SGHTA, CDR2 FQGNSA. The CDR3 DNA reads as TGTGCCAACAGCTTATTGCCGGGAGGAACCCAGTACTTC. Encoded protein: CANSLLPGGTQYF.

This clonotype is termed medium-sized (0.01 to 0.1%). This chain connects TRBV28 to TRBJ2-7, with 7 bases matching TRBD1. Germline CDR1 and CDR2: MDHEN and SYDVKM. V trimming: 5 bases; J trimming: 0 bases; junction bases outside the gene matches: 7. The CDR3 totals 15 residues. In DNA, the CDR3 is TGTGCCAGCAGTACGGGACAGCAACACTCCTACGAGCAGTACTTC. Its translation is CASSTGQQHSYEQYF.

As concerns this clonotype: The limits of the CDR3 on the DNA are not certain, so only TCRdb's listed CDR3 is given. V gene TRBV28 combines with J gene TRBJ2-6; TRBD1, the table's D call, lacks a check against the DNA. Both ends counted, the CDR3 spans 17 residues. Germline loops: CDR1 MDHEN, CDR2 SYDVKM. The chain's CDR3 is CASISGQAISGANVLTF.

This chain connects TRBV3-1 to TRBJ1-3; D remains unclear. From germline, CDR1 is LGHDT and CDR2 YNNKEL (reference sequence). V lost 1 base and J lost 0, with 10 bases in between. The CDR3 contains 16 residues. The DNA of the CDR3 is TGTGCCAGCAGCCAAGGCCGCCAGAGCTCTGGAAACACCATATATTTT. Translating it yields CASSQGRQSSGNTIYF.

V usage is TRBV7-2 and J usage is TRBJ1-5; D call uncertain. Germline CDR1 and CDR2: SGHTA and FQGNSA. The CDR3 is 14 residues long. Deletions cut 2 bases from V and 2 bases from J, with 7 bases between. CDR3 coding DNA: TGTGCCAGCAGCTTATTATCTGGCAATCAGCCCCAGCATTTT. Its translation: CASSLLSGNQPQHF.

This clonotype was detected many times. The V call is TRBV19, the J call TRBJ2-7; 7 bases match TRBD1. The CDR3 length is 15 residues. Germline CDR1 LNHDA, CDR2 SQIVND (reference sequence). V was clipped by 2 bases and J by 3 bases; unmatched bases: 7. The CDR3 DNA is TGTGCCAGTAGTATAAGGGACAGCGTATTCTACGAGCAGTACTTC. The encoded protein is CASSIRDSVFYEQYF.

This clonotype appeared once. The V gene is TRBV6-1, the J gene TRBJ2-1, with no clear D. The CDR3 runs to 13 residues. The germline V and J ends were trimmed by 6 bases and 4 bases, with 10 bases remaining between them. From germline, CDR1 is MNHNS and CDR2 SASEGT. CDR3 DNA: TGTGCCAGCAGCGTAACAGCTTACAATGAGCAGTTCTTC. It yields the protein CASSVTAYNEQFF.

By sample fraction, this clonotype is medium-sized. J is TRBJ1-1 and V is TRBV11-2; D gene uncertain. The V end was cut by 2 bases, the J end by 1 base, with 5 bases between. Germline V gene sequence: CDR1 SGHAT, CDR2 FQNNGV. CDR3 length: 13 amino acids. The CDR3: CASSLMGNTEAFF. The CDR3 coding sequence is TGTGCCAGCAGCTTAATGGGGAACACTGAAGCTTTCTTT.

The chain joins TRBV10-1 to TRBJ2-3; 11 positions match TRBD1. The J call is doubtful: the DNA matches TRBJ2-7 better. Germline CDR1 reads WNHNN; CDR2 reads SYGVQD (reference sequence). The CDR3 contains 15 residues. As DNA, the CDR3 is TGCGCCAGCAGTGAGTCAGGGACAGGGGGATTCGAGCAGTACTTC. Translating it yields CASSESGTGGFEQYF.

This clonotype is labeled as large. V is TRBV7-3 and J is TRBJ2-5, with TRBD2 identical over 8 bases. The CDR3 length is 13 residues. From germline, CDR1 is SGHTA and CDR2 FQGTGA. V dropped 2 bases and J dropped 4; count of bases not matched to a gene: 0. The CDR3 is CASSLAGGETQYF. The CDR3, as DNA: TGTGCCAGCAGCTTAGCGGGGGGAGAGACCCAGTACTTC.

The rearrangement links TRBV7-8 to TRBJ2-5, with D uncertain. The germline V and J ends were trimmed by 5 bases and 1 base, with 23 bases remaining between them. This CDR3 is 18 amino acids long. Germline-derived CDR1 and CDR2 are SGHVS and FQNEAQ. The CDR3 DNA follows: TGTGCCAGCAGCACACCCCCCGAAGCGAAAAGTCCCCAAGAGACCCAGTACTTC. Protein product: CASSTPPEAKSPQETQYF.

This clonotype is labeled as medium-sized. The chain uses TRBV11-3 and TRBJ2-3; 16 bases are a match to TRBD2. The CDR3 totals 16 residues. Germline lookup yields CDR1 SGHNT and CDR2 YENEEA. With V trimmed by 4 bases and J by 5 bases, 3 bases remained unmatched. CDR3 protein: CASSSGLAGGQDTQYF. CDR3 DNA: TGTGCCAGCAGCTCGGGACTAGCGGGGGGGCAAGATACGCAGTATTTT. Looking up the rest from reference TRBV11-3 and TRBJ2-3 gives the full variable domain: EAGVVQSPRYKIIEKKQPVAFWCNPISGHNTLYWYLQNLGQGPELLIRYENEEAVDDSQLPKDRFSAERLKGVDSTLKIQPAELGDSAVYLCASSSGLAGGQDTQYFGPGTRLTVL.

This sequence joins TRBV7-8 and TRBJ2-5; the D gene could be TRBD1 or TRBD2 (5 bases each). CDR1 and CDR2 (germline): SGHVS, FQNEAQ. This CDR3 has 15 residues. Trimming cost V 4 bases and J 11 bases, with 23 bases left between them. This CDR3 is CASSSLLGGTGEQYF. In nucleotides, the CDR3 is TGTGCCAGCAGCTCTTTACTAGGTGGGACCGGGGAGCAGTACTTC. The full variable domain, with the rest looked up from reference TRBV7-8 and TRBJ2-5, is GAGVSQSPRYKVAKRGQDVALRCDPISGHVSLFWYQQALGQGPEFLTYFQNEAQLDKSGLPSDRFFAERPEGSVSTLKIQRTQQEDSAVYLCASSSLLGGTGEQYFGPGTRLLVL.